The 16 T cell receptor beta chains below all came from one sample that was sequenced in a study of shared clonotypes between healthy human individuals (dated by TCRdb to 2018 to 2020). Library preparation was by the immunoSEQ multiplex PCR assay. TCRdb retrieved this table from immuneACCESS and kept in-frame rearrangements only. Not all clones are present; in checked studies, unresolved V genes account for under half, and no reason is known for the remainder. Across this sample there are about 480,000 clones, with around 79% seen only once. Of the sample, about an eighth falls within the top ten clones. Sequences were obtained from PBMCs. These receptors all stem from a middle-aged woman in good health. Some clones in this sample may be carry-over from other donors' samples.

The chain carries TRBV4-3 and TRBJ2-3; TRBD2 agrees at 7 bases. Germline CDR1 is LGHNA and CDR2 is YSLEER. The CDR3 is made up of 14 amino acids. V lost 4 bases to trimming and J lost 4 bases; unmatched junction nucleotides: 5. The CDR3: CASSPGLVADTQYF. CDR3 coding DNA: TGCGCCAGCAGCCCCGGACTAGTAGCAGATACGCAGTATTTT.

This clone was detected only a few times. This rearrangement joins TRBV4-1 to TRBJ2-1, with a tentative D call TRBD2 (7 bases). V dropped 4 bases and J dropped 2 bases, with 24 bases sitting between them. CDR3 length: 19 amino acids. In germline, CDR1 is MGHRA, CDR2 YSYEKL. The CDR3 bases are TGCGCCAGCAGCCTTTCCCTCGGACTAGGGGGGAGGACCTACAATGAGCAGTTCTTC. It specifies CASSLSLGLGGRTYNEQFF.

The chain has TRBV15 and TRBJ2-7, with TRBD1 identical over 9 bases. The CDR3 extends over 15 amino acids. Germline loops: CDR1 LNHNV, CDR2 YYDKDF (reference sequence). Trimming took 5 bases from V and 2 from J; bases not matched to a gene: 7. The CDR3 region is CATSGSGQGTYEQYF. The CDR3 coding sequence is TGTGCCACCAGCGGATCGGGACAGGGAACCTACGAGCAGTACTTC.

The V and J genes are TRBV29-1 and TRBJ2-1, with D uncertain. Trimming left V 8 bases short and J 4 bases short, with 12 bases between. CDR3 length: 12 amino acids. The V gene's germline CDR1 is SQVTM and CDR2 ANQGSEA. The CDR3 is CSLVAGYNEQFF. The CDR3 nucleotides read TGCAGCCTCGTAGCTGGTTACAATGAGCAGTTCTTC.

The chain couples TRBV19 to TRBJ1-1, with D possibly matching TRBD1 (6 bases). Trimming left V 5 bases short and J 4 bases short, with 14 bases between. CDR3 length: 14 residues. From germline, CDR1 is LNHDA and CDR2 SQIVND (reference sequence). CDR3 protein: CASSSGGRGTEAFF. DNA of the CDR3: TGTGCCAGTAGTTCCGGGGGCAGAGGCACTGAAGCTTTCTTT.

V and J are TRBV7-2 and TRBJ2-1; unclear D gene. The CDR3 is made up of 13 amino acids. Germline CDR1 SGHTA, CDR2 FQGNSA. Trimming took off 7 bases at V and 0 bases at J, with 7 bases between the two ends. CDR3 sequence: CASTRSSYNEQFF. The CDR3 DNA reads as TGTGCCAGCACGAGGAGCTCCTACAATGAGCAGTTCTTC.

This chain links TRBV10-2 with TRBJ2-1; no firm D call. Trimming removed 6 bases at V and 4 bases at J, with 10 bases between. CDR3 size: 13 residues. Per germline, CDR1 WSHSY and CDR2 SAAADI. DNA of the CDR3: TGCGCCAGCAGACCAACACTGTACAATGAGCAGTTCTTC. It is translated as CASRPTLYNEQFF.

The chain combines TRBV10-3 with TRBJ2-5; 8 bases match TRBD1. Germline V gene sequence: CDR1 ENHRY, CDR2 SYGVKD. V shed 8 bases, J shed 5 bases, and the junction held 7 bases outside the gene matches. This CDR3 comprises 13 residues. The CDR3 here is CAIGQGKEETQYF. DNA of the CDR3: TGTGCCATCGGACAGGGCAAGGAGGAGACCCAGTACTTC.

This clone has just one count. This chain links TRBV28 with TRBJ1-4; no firm D call. V lost 4 bases and J 11 bases, leaving 17 bases between the germline ends. Germline V CDR1 and CDR2: MDHEN, SYDVKM. The CDR3 is 14 residues long. The CDR3 protein is CASSYYSTGQKLFF. The CDR3 DNA reads TGTGCCAGCAGTTATTACAGTACGGGCCAGAAACTGTTTTTT.

The chain uses TRBV5-1 and TRBJ2-7; 7 bases are a match to TRBD1. The CDR3 sequence is 14 residues long. CDR1 is SGHRS and CDR2 is YFSETQ in the germline V gene. Germline trimming cut 4 bases from V and 3 bases from J; bases unmatched to any gene: 7. CDR3 protein: CASSPPGQVYEQYF. The DNA of the CDR3 is TGCGCCAGCAGCCCCCCCGGACAGGTCTACGAGCAGTACTTC.

The rearrangement links TRBV21-1 to TRBJ1-5. TRBV21-1 is assigned pseudogene status. The CDR3 sequence is 19 residues long. This chain's CDR3 is CASSKKASPPGVCNQPQHF. In nucleotides, the CDR3 is TGTGCCAGCAGCAAGAAGGCCTCCCCCCCGGGCGTGTGCAATCAGCCCCAGCATTTT.

This clone was picked up one time. The CDR3 DNA is TGCGCCAGGGGGACTGAGGACAACAATGAGCAGTTCTTC. Its protein is CARGTEDNNEQFF. V gene TRBV4-3 combines with J gene TRBJ2-1; tentative D call: TRBD2 (6 bases). There are 13 residues in the CDR3. Trimming removed 9 bases at V and 5 bases at J, with 14 bases between. Germline V gene sequence: CDR1 LGHNA, CDR2 YSLEER.

This chain connects TRBV27 to TRBJ1-2; TRBD1 matches at 8 bases. With V trimmed by 4 bases and J by 8 bases, 6 bases remained unmatched. This CDR3 contains 13 residues. In germline, CDR1 is MNHEY, CDR2 SMNVEV (reference sequence). The CDR3 sequence is CASSSTGVEGYTF. The CDR3, as DNA: TGTGCCAGCAGTTCGACAGGGGTCGAAGGCTACACCTTC.

The V gene is TRBV5-1, the J gene TRBJ2-5; 7 bases match TRBD2. The assigned J gene may be wrong: the sequence end matches TRBJ2-7 better. CDR1 and CDR2 (germline): SGHRS, YFSETQ. The CDR3 is 15 residues long. The CDR3 sequence is CASSLEPGLYYEQYF. The CDR3 DNA reads as TGCGCCAGCAGCTTGGAACCGGGACTATACTACGAGCAGTACTTC.

The chain links TRBV4-3 to TRBJ2-1, with 13 positions matching TRBD2. Germline CDR1 LGHNA, CDR2 YSLEER. There are 18 residues in the CDR3. The J segment lost 5 bases and the V segment lost 4 bases, leaving 11 bases of the junction unmatched. The CDR3 region has the DNA TGCGCCAGCAGCCGAGGACTAGCGGGAGAGGGGAGGGACAATGAGCAGTTCTTC. Its translation is CASSRGLAGEGRDNEQFF.

The chain has TRBV11-3 and TRBJ2-5; D not certain. Germline V lookup: CDR1 SGHNT, CDR2 YENEEA. Deletions cut 0 bases from V and 9 bases from J, with 14 bases between. The CDR3 has 14 residues. The CDR3 region has the DNA TGTGCCAGCAGCTTAGATGTGAACTCTGCGGCCCAGTACTTC. It yields the protein CASSLDVNSAAQYF.